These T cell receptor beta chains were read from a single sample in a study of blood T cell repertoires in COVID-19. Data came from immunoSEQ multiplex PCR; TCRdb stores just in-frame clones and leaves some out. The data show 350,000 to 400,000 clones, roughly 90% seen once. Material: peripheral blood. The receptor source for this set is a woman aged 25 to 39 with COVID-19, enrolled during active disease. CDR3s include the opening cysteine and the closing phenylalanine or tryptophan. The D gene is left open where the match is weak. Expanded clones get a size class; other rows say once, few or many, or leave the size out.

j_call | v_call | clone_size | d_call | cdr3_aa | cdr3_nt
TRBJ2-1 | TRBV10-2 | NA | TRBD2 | CASMSGRRVSYNEQFF | TGCGCCAGCATGAGCGGGAGGCGAGTCTCCTACAATGAGCAGTTCTTC
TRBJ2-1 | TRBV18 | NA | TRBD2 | CASSPRVSGDSYNEQFF | TGTGCCAGCTCACCACGTGTTAGCGGGGACTCCTACAATGAGCAGTTCTTC
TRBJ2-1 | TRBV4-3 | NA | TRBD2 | CASSLGTRTYNEQFF | TGCGCCAGCAGCCTCGGGACTAGAACCTACAATGAGCAGTTCTTC
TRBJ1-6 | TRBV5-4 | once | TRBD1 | CASSFDRGTSPLHF | TGTGCCAGCAGCTTCGACAGGGGGACTTCACCCCTCCACTTT
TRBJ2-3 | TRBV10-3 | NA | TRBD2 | CAISESATSGSDTQYF | TGTGCCATCAGTGAGTCTGCCACTAGCGGTTCAGATACGCAGTATTTT
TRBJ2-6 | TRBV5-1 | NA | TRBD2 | CASSPAPAGEIVLTF | TGCGCCAGCAGCCCTGCACCGGCGGGGGAAATCGTCCTGACTTTC
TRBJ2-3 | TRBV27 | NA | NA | CASSPYPGTDTQYF | TGTGCCAGCAGTCCCTACCCCGGCACAGATACGCAGTATTTT
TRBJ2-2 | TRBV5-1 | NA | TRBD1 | CASSLGPYRGSSNTGELFF | TGCGCCAGCAGCTTGGGCCCTTACAGGGGGAGTTCGAACACCGGGGAGCTGTTTTTT
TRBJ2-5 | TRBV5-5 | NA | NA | CASRIALYQETQYF | TGTGCCAGCAGAATAGCGTTGTACCAAGAGACCCAGTACTTC
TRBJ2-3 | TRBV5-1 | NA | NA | CASSLGGGTDTQYF | TGCGCCAGCAGCTTGGGGGGCGGCACAGATACGCAGTATTTT
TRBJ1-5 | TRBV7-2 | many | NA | CASSLVPWGEQPQHF | TGTGCCAGCAGCTTAGTCCCCTGGGGGGAACAGCCCCAGCATTTT
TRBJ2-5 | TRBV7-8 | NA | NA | CASSLPAGLQETQYF | TGTGCCAGCAGCTTACCGGCAGGGCTTCAAGAGACCCAGTACTTC
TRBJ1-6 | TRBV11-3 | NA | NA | CASSLAPYALHF | TGTGCCAGCAGCTTAGCGCCCTACGCCCTCCACTTT
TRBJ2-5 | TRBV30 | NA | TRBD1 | CAWSPYPQGAGETQYF | TGTGCCTGGAGTCCCTACCCACAGGGGGCAGGGGAGACCCAGTACTTC
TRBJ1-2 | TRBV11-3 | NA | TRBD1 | CASSLYRGSVYGYTF | TGTGCCAGCAGCTTATACAGGGGTTCGGTCTATGGCTACACCTTC
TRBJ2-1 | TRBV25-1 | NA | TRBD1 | CASTKTGDAYNEQFF | TGTGCCAGCACAAAGACAGGGGATGCCTACAATGAGCAGTTCTTC
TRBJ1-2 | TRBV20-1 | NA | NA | CSASFQGIGYTF | TGCAGTGCTAGTTTCCAGGGGATTGGCTACACCTTC
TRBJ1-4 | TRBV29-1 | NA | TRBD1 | CSGRPRQGGEKLFF | TGCAGCGGCAGACCCAGACAGGGGGGCGAAAAACTGTTTTTT
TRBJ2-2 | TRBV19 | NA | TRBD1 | CASSIPRQGDTGELFF | TGTGCCAGTAGTATCCCACGACAGGGAGACACCGGGGAGCTGTTTTTT
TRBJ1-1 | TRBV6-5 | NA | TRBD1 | CASSYTGQGASEAFF | TGTGCCAGCAGTTACACTGGACAGGGGGCGTCTGAAGCTTTCTTT
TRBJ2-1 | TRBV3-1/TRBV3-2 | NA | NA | CASSQLTRVGGQFF | TGTGCCAGCAGCCAATTAACCCGTGTCGGAGGGCAGTTCTTC
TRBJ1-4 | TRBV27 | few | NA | CASSPITGYDEKLFF | TGTGCCAGCAGCCCAATAACAGGGTATGATGAAAAACTGTTTTTT
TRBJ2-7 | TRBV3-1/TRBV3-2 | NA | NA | CASSLGVRTYEQYF | TGTGCCAGCAGCCTAGGGGTTAGGACCTACGAGCAGTACTTC
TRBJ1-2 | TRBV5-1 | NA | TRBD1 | CASSSGSGQGGIRGYTF | TGCGCCAGCAGTAGCGGGTCTGGACAGGGAGGAATTCGCGGCTACACCTTC
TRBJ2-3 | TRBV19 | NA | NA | CASTLGQTDTQYF | TGTGCCAGTACCCTGGGGCAGACAGATACGCAGTATTTT